This record looks at one TCR beta chain sequence and its context. Its specificity is unknown. Treatment denoted: approximately 9-day PBMC culture with coronavirus spike peptide pools or control peptides (ViraFEST assay). In the ViraFEST assay, peptide-pool expansion preceded TCR sequencing of expanded clonotypes. This sample is drawn from a study of vaccination and CD4 T cells after COVID-19. Study-wide context: Those taking part got two shots of either the BNT162b2 or the mRNA-1273 vaccine. SARS-CoV-2, HCoV-NL63, HCoV-OC43 and HCoV-229E supplied the overlapping spike peptides used to stimulate cells. Study observations and caveats: Convalescent patient numbers were relatively low, with no early post-infection timepoints.

Sequencing of DNA taken from cultured CD4+ T cells relied on the Oncomine TCR Beta short-read assay. TCRdb called the PCR reads again in MiXCR, with one record for every CDR3 protein. This table holds about 1,600 distinct CDR3 sequences, about 80% found once. Germline lookup yields CDR1 SGDLS and CDR2 YYNGEE. Trimming took 3 bases from V and 13 from J, leaving 11 bases between them. This CDR3 has 12 residues. The sequenced sample was CD4+ T cells from blood, cultured in vitro, obtained after SARS-CoV-2 vaccination. The source of this sequence is a human donor who had recovered from COVID-19. The rearrangement joins TRBV9 to TRBJ1-6, with D maybe TRBD1 (5 bases). This CDR3 is CASSGGGVPLHF. DNA of the CDR3: TGTGCCAGCAGCGGGGGAGGGGTTCCCCTCCACTTT.